The rows below give T cell receptor beta chains drawn from one sample of a study of cytomegalovirus exposure and HLA in healthy donors. Profiling relied on immunoSEQ multiplex PCR, and the TCRdb table lists in-frame clones only, not all of them. The sample comprises nearly 110,000 clones, approximately 79% of which are singletons, and approximately 15% rests with the top ten. The sample consisted of PBMCs. These receptor sequences come from a woman aged 40 to 49 in good health and CMV-seropositive. Both conserved end residues are part of each CDR3. D genes are given only for firm matches. Expanded clones are given a class, and other clones once, few, many or no size at all.

abundance	v_gene	j_gene	d_gene	CDR3aa	CDR3nt
NA	TRBV10-3	TRBJ1-3	TRBD1	CAIAPTGTGNTIYF	TGTGCCATCGCGCCGACAGGGACTGGAAACACCATATATTTT
NA	TRBV7-9	TRBJ1-4	NA	CASSQGQKRTTNEKLFF	TGTGCCAGCAGCCAGGGGCAAAAGAGGACAACTAATGAAAAACTGTTTTTT
NA	TRBV2	TRBJ2-3	TRBD2	CASSELGLAGSTDTQYF	TGTGCCAGCAGTGAGCTGGGACTAGCGGGGTCGACAGATACGCAGTATTTT
NA	TRBV5-4	TRBJ2-1	TRBD2	CASSQKGLVPNEQFF	TGTGCCAGCAGCCAAAAGGGACTAGTCCCCAATGAGCAGTTCTTC
NA	TRBV25-1	TRBJ2-1	TRBD1	CASSDEDRAYNEQFF	TGTGCCAGCAGTGATGAGGACAGGGCCTACAATGAGCAGTTCTTC
NA	TRBV7-3	TRBJ2-5	TRBD2	CASSLKPLTSGETQYF	TGTGCCAGCAGCTTAAAACCCCTGACTAGCGGCGAGACCCAGTACTTC
few	TRBV28	TRBJ1-4	TRBD1	CASSGDRVPQF	TGTGCCAGCAGTGGGGACAGGGTCCCGCAATTT
NA	TRBV7-2	TRBJ1-1	NA	CASSQQGNTEAFF	TGTGCCAGCAGTCAACAGGGAAACACTGAAGCTTTCTTT
NA	TRBV6-1	TRBJ1-2	NA	CASSEYAIVGTGMYGYTF	TGTGCCAGCAGTGAATATGCGATAGTCGGTACAGGAATGTATGGCTACACCTTC
NA	TRBV6-1	TRBJ1-5	NA	CASRESYSNQPQHF	TGTGCCAGCAGGGAGAGTTATAGCAATCAGCCCCAGCATTTT
NA	TRBV7-9	TRBJ1-6	NA	CASSLGWSSYNSPLHF	TGTGCCAGCAGCTTAGGATGGAGCTCCTATAATTCACCCCTCCACTTT
NA	TRBV5-1	TRBJ1-5	TRBD1	CASSSGTDYNQPQHF	TGCGCCAGCAGCTCCGGGACAGATTACAATCAGCCCCAGCATTTT
NA	TRBV5-1	TRBJ2-7	TRBD2	CASEPGARGDSYEQYF	TGCGCCAGCGAGCCGGGCGCGCGGGGGGACTCCTACGAGCAGTACTTC
once	TRBV4-1	TRBJ1-4	TRBD1	CASSQLPGQGEKLFF	TGCGCCAGCAGCCAACTCCCGGGACAGGGTGAAAAACTGTTTTTT
NA	TRBV29-1	TRBJ2-7	TRBD2	CSVSSSSGGSGHEQYF	TGCAGCGTATCTTCTTCTAGCGGGGGGAGTGGGCACGAGCAGTACTTC
NA	TRBV7-9	TRBJ1-3	TRBD1	CASSLATGGGGNTIYF	TGTGCCAGCAGCTTGGCGACAGGGGGCGGTGGAAACACCATATATTTT
NA	TRBV20-1	TRBJ2-3	NA	CSVGLGAQYF	TGCAGTGTCGGTCTCGGGGCGCAGTATTTT
NA	TRBV5-4	TRBJ2-7	TRBD1	CASSGGTGRTYEQYF	TGTGCCAGCAGCGGCGGGACAGGGCGCACCTACGAGCAGTACTTC
few	TRBV12-5	TRBJ1-2	NA	CASGFLGAGYGYTF	TGTGCTAGTGGTTTTTTGGGGGCCGGCTATGGCTACACCTTC
once	TRBV7-3	TRBJ1-5	NA	CASSAQSGQPQHF	TGTGCCAGCAGCGCCCAGTCGGGGCAGCCCCAGCATTTT
NA	TRBV2	TRBJ1-1	TRBD1	CASRRTGGAFF	TGTGCCAGCAGGAGGACAGGCGGAGCTTTCTTT
NA	TRBV9	TRBJ2-7	TRBD2	CASSVSGGDTYEQYF	TGTGCCAGCAGCGTATCGGGGGGAGACACCTACGAGCAGTACTTC
NA	TRBV2	TRBJ1-2	NA	CASSAIQGYYGYTF	TGTGCCAGCAGTGCAATACAGGGTTACTATGGCTACACCTTC
NA	TRBV11-2	TRBJ2-1	NA	CASGDQGRDEQFF	TGTGCCAGCGGAGATCAGGGTCGTGATGAGCAGTTCTTC
few	TRBV14	TRBJ1-1	NA	CASSQARGGTEAFF	TGTGCCAGCAGCCAAGCGAGGGGGGGGACTGAAGCTTTCTTT
few	TRBV30	TRBJ1-2	NA	CASALPGYTF	TGTGCCTCAGCGTTACCTGGCTACACCTTC
few	TRBV5-1	TRBJ1-5	NA	CASSVTGGNQPQHF	TGCGCCAGCAGCGTGACCGGGGGCAATCAGCCCCAGCATTTT
once	TRBV30	TRBJ1-5	NA	CAWSGTGTNNQPQHF	TGTGCCTGGAGCGGTACCGGGACAAACAATCAGCCCCAGCATTTT
NA	TRBV7-9	TRBJ1-2	NA	CASSLDSNYGYTF	TGTGCCAGCAGCTTAGACAGTAACTATGGCTACACCTTC
NA	TRBV27	TRBJ2-3	NA	CASSLLGGLGGTDTQYF	TGTGCCAGCAGTTTATTGGGGGGACTTGGAGGGACAGATACGCAGTATTTT
few	TRBV2	TRBJ1-4	TRBD1	CASKGTDQLNEKLFF	TGTGCCAGCAAAGGGACAGACCAATTGAATGAAAAACTGTTTTTT